The T cell receptor beta chain under discussion was sequenced for a study of HIV-infected patients and healthy controls (dated by TCRdb to 2013 to 2016). About the study as a whole: Although they stayed below normal ranges, CD4 counts in about 85% of the 16 patients rose modestly but significantly after three months of therapy. Overall T-cell lymphocytopenia was not observed in the patients, and no significant difference from controls was found in total CDR3 counts per chain. The question the study tested was whether immune perturbation and reconstitution could be captured by deep TCR repertoire sequencing of small blood samples from HIV patients. After a further year of therapy, viral load was undetectable in all patients, having already become undetectable in about 70% of the 16 patients by the second bleed. CD8 counts did not change consistently during early therapy, while the CD4:CD8 ratio increased slightly. The investigation overall reported the following: Alpha-beta chain pairing was not determined in the samples. The apparent post-therapy recovery of the Gini index in HIV-infected patients was not reproduced in size-matched repertoire data. HLA typing of donors was not performed in the study. During therapy, a significant decrease in frequency was seen for HIV-associated CDR3s, whereas no significant change was found for CMV-associated CDR3s, although most of them became more frequent. Processing was restricted to sixteen HIV-infected individuals, which the authors judged to be a major constraint on the generalizability of the findings. MAIT cell alpha-chain CDR3s were found at high frequency in healthy controls but were severely depleted in HIV+ repertoires. Mean usage differed significantly between HIV-infected patients and controls for eight alpha and eight beta V genes. The use of whole blood limited sequencing depth and precluded separation of the dynamics of distinct T-cell subpopulations. The observed differences in diversity were not explained by the slight differences in age and sex profiles between the study cohorts. HIV-infected repertoires had significantly higher mean Gini indices than controls, possibly reflecting oligoclonality. Unequal numbers of distinct sequences between patients and controls complicated comparisons, and size-matching overweighted rare events from HIV-infected data. Healthy control repertoires showed roughly threefold more distinct CDR3s and higher Shannon diversity than untreated HIV+ repertoires. More CDR3s were shared between individuals among healthy controls than among HIV+ patients, as measured by Jaccard index and by the count of highly shared sequences.

Reverse transcription of approximately 500 ng RNA was performed with SuperScript III using primers directed against the alpha and beta constant regions. Separate alpha and beta chain libraries were made by chain-specific third strand synthesis with multiplexing indices. In the protocol, all rearrangements within a chain were amplified with a single primer pair so that primer bias was avoided, and molecular barcodes were added to each cDNA molecule. Purified cDNA was ligated with T4 RNA Ligase 1 onto a 5' RACE adapter bearing a random hexamer and the SP2 sequencing primer site. Second strand synthesis was primed from the SP2 site with Phusion polymerase, using slow temperature ramps to favor optimal annealing. Two random hexamer sequences, both added before amplification and joined together, made up the 12-nucleotide barcode of each molecule. P5 and P7 adapter elements plus a second index were added in a short first PCR, which was followed by a 23-cycle amplification PCR with P5s and P7 primers. The libraries went through approximately 28 PCR cycles in total, were quantified on a Qubit, were sized on a Bioanalyzer, and were diluted to approximately 3.6 nM. The normalized libraries were sequenced on an Illumina MiSeq using 2 x 250 paired-end kits. Into approximately 9.7 ul Tris-Cl, the reverse transcription reactions were eluted following cleanup on MinElute columns. A 1:1 ratio of AMPure XP beads was used to clean the adapter ligations after they had run for about 21 hours at 16 degrees C. The authors' analysis ran thus. Demultiplexed FASTQ files were processed with a modified Decombinator by which V, J, insert and barcode information was output. Sequences that shared a barcode but differed from the dominant sequence were discarded as errors, and original cDNA molecules were estimated by counting barcodes clustered at Levenshtein distance 3. For downstream analyses, the R packages ineq, vegan, igraph and RCytoscape were used, along with IMGT nomenclature and CDR3 definitions. The authors computed V gene usage over distinct sequences and counted each TCR a single time to avoid skew from clonal expansion. Unique CDR3 amino acid sequences within a donor were connected in similarity networks whenever two sequences differed by a single Levenshtein edit. Published HIV-specific CDR3s (about 83 alpha, 550 to 800 beta) and CMV-specific CDR3s (13 alpha, over 250 beta) were compiled and searched for in the repertoires. Random subsampling to size-matched repertoires showed patients' decreased diversity was not caused by their lower sequence numbers. The public reads were reanalyzed by TCRdb: fastp trimming at Q25, MiXCR alignment, in-frame beta chains only. Entries are consolidated by CDR3 protein sequence, retaining the most common genes and DNA. TCRdb's processing, not the study's, gives the V and J calls here. In all, the sample holds fewer than 4,500 distinct CDR3 sequences, and roughly 15% of those were seen once. The top ten constitute around 13% of the sample.

By sample share, this clonotype is medium-sized (0.01 to 0.1%). Its antigen remains undetermined. No clone much larger than this one lies a single base away; base qualities are absent. Whole blood was used without cell fractionation, so all unsorted peripheral T cells were reflected in the repertoire. For RNA extraction, roughly 2.6 ml of peripheral blood was drawn into Tempus tubes. The study enrolled HIV-infected adults who had not yet received antiretroviral therapy and were about to begin treatment, and it processed the first sixteen eligible patients. Enrollment excluded patients who had febrile or AIDS-related illness, tumors, hepatitis B or C coinfection, immunomodulatory therapy, recent vaccination or treatment interruptions. Residual genomic DNA was removed with the TURBO-DNase kit and globin mRNA was depleted with GLOBINclear. Pretreatment blood was drawn from HIV-infected patients immediately prior to the initiation of antiretroviral therapy.

The sequence was collected from an adult with HIV infection. The specimen comprised blood, sampled before antiretroviral therapy.

The bases read TGTGCCAGCAGTTTAGCGCGCGGGTACCCCTACGAGCAGTACTTC. Translated, it reads CASSLARGYPYEQYF. The V and J genes are TRBV27 and TRBJ2-7, with a tentative D gene TRBD2 over 5 matching bases. The germline V gene encodes CDR1 MNHEY and CDR2 SMNVEV (reference sequence). From its cysteine to its phenylalanine, the CDR3 spans 15 amino acids. Solely the CDR3 DNA is kept, with 45 bases framed from the first base. Trimming removed 2 bases from V and 2 bases from J, leaving 13 bases between the germline ends.